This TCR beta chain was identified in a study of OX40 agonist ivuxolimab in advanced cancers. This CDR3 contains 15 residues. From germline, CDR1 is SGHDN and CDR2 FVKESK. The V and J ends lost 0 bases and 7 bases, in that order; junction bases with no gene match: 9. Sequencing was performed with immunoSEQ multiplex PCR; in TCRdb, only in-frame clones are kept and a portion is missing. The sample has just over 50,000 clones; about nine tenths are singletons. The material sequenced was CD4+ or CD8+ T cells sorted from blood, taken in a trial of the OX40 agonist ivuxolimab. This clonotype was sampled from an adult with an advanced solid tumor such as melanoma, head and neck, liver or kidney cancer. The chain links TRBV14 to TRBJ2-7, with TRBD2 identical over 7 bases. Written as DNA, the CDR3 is TGTGCCAGCAGCCAAGAAGGCGGGAGTGTGGTTGAGCAGTACTTC. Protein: CASSQEGGSVVEQYF.